A single sample gave rise to the 30 T cell receptor beta chains below, sequenced in a study of naive and memory T cell subsets. These receptors are not linked to any known antigen. Two oligonucleotides, mixed equimolar, formed the beta constant-region primer covering TRBC1 and TRBC2. Ligated cDNA was amplified by four rounds of PCR with nested alpha and beta constant-region primers and SP2. Via MiXCR, TCRdb re-called the UMI-ligation and nested PCR reads, giving one row per CDR3 protein. The sample holds over 100,000 distinct CDR3 sequences, roughly 15% seen once. General study results and limits: Possibly reflecting memory cells re-expressing CD45RA, a few larger clonotypes occurred in naive repertoires, especially CD8.

Input material: naive CD8+ T cells from blood. The origin of the receptors is a human donor in good health.

The chain has TRBV13 and TRBJ1-1; TRBD1 aligns across 8 bases. CDR1 and CDR2 (germline): PRHDT, FYEKMQ (reference sequence). Trimming removed 5 bases from V and 1 base from J; junction bases left unmatched: 6. The CDR3 is 15 amino acids. CDR3 residues: CASSLAGQGNTEAFF. The CDR3 DNA is TGTGCCAGCAGCCTTGCTGGACAGGGGAACACTGAAGCTTTCTTT.

This clonotype was detected only a few times. The rearrangement links TRBV19 to TRBJ2-5; D is ambiguous. The CDR3 has 14 residues. Germline V gene data show CDR1 as LNHDA and CDR2 as SQIVND (reference sequence). The germline V and J ends were trimmed by 5 bases and 5 bases, with 15 bases remaining between them. The CDR3 spells CASSSLGGSETQYF. In DNA, the CDR3 is TGTGCCAGTAGTTCCTTGGGCGGTAGCGAGACCCAGTACTTC.

This clonotype was detected a few times. The chain links TRBV9 to TRBJ2-6; no clear D gene. CDR1 is SGDLS and CDR2 is YYNGEE in the germline V gene. The length of the CDR3 is 15 residues. V was shortened by 4 bases and J by 1 base, with 9 bases between the two germline ends. In DNA form, the CDR3 reads TGTGCCAGCAGCCAGGACGATTCTGGGGCCAACGTCCTGACTTTC. Its translation is CASSQDDSGANVLTF.

V gene TRBV6-2 or TRBV6-3 combines with J gene TRBJ2-7; 7 positions agree with TRBD1. The CDR3 runs to 14 residues. Germline assignment: CDR1 MNHEY and CDR2 SVGEGT. J lost 3 bases, V lost 2 bases, and 4 bases had no gene match. CDR3 in amino acids: CASSYRDSNYEQYF. The CDR3 region has the DNA TGTGCCAGCAGTTACCGGGACAGCAACTACGAGCAGTACTTC.

This clonotype was observed many times. The gene calls are TRBV29-1 and TRBJ1-1; a weak D match, TRBD1 (6 bases). With 6 bases removed from V and 6 bases from J, the gap between germline ends came to 14 bases. The CDR3 loop spans 12 amino acids. Germline assignment: CDR1 SQVTM and CDR2 ANQGSEA. The CDR3 DNA sequence: TGCAGCGTGCCACAGGGTAGGGCTGAAGCTTTCTTT. Its translation: CSVPQGRAEAFF.

The chain recombines TRBV4-3 with TRBJ2-3, with TRBD1 matching 9 bases. The CDR3 loop spans 16 amino acids. Germline V gene lookup returns CDR1 LGHNA and CDR2 YSLEER. J gave up 2 bases and V 0 bases, and 3 bases lay outside the gene matches. Written as DNA, the CDR3 is TGCGCCAGCAGCCAAGAGGGGGACAGGGTCACAGATACGCAGTATTTT. It is translated as CASSQEGDRVTDTQYF.

V and J are TRBV4-3 and TRBJ1-1, with unresolved D. This CDR3 has 14 amino acids. V was trimmed by 1 base and J by 2 bases, leaving 8 bases between them. Germline V gene lookup returns CDR1 LGHNA and CDR2 YSLEER. The CDR3: CASSQVRGNTEAFF. The CDR3 DNA reads as TGCGCCAGCAGCCAAGTCCGGGGAAACACTGAAGCTTTCTTT.

This clonotype was observed at least ten times. Written as DNA, the CDR3 is TGCAGTGCTGGACCGGTAAACTACGAGCAGTACTTC. This translates into CSAGPVNYEQYF. This chain links TRBV20-1 with TRBJ2-7; D is uncertain. The CDR3 has 12 residues. In germline, CDR1 is DFQATT, CDR2 SNEGSKA (reference sequence). V was shortened by 5 bases and J by 3 bases, with 11 bases between the two germline ends.

This clonotype was recorded many times. The V call is TRBV11-1, the J call TRBJ2-1, with 10 positions matching TRBD2. Germline V gene sequence: CDR1 SGHAT, CDR2 FQDESV (reference sequence). This CDR3 contains 16 residues. V shed 4 bases, J shed 5 bases, and the junction held 8 bases outside the gene matches. CDR3 nucleotides: TGTGCCAGCAGCTCCTCCGGGACTAGCGCGCACAATGAGCAGTTCTTC. It codes for CASSSSGTSAHNEQFF.

V usage is TRBV4-2 and J usage is TRBJ2-7; TRBD2 matches 8 bases. The trim removed 4 bases at V and 2 bases at J, leaving 4 bases unmatched. CDR3 length: 14 amino acids. The germline CDR1 and CDR2 sequences are LGHNA and YNFKEQ. The CDR3 nucleotides are TGTGCCAGCAGCCTCATAGCGGGAACCTACGAGCAGTACTTC. It is translated as CASSLIAGTYEQYF.

Comment on this clonotype: Being one base from a much bigger clone, this may be a read error. V usage is TRBV20-1 and J usage is TRBJ1-6, with 9 bases that match TRBD1. Germline V lookup: CDR1 DFQATT, CDR2 SNEGSKA (reference sequence). The CDR3 has 19 amino acids. The CDR3 loop reads CSDRGLPGQGESYNSPLHF. CDR3 nucleotide sequence: TGCAGTGATAGAGGACTACCGGGACAGGGAGAGTCCTATAATTCACCCCTCCACTTT.

This rearrangement joins TRBV15 to TRBJ2-3; a possible D gene is TRBD2 (6 bases). V lost 0 bases to trimming and J lost 2 bases, with 9 bases between them. The germline gives CDR1 LNHNV, CDR2 YYDKDF (reference sequence). CDR3 length: 15 amino acids. The CDR3 protein is CATSRDKRATDTQYF. In DNA form, the CDR3 reads TGTGCCACCAGCAGAGATAAGCGGGCCACAGATACGCAGTATTTT.

This clonotype has just a few counts. This rearrangement joins TRBV4-3 to TRBJ1-6; possibly TRBD1 for D (5 bases). Trimming removed 3 bases at V and 7 bases at J, with 13 bases between. There are 15 residues in the CDR3. Germline values: CDR1 LGHNA, CDR2 YSLEER. The CDR3: CASSQTGPWNSPLHF. DNA of the CDR3: TGCGCCAGCAGCCAGACGGGACCGTGGAATTCACCCCTCCACTTT.

This sequence joins TRBV4-2 and TRBJ2-3, with TRBD2 matching 13 bases. The V segment lost 4 bases and the J segment 0 bases; nucleotides outside the gene matches: 13. Germline V lookup: CDR1 LGHNA, CDR2 YNFKEQ. The CDR3 spans 20 residues. The chain's CDR3 is CASSPAPLTSGGLSTDTQYF. As DNA, the CDR3 is TGTGCCAGCAGCCCCGCTCCCCTGACTAGCGGGGGGCTTAGCACAGATACGCAGTATTTT.

This clonotype was recorded at least ten times. The genes are TRBV6-6 and TRBJ2-7; D perhaps matches TRBD1 (6 bases). In germline, CDR1 is MNHNY, CDR2 SVGAGI (reference sequence). The CDR3 is 12 amino acids. V lost 7 bases to trimming and J lost 4 bases, with 11 bases between them. The CDR3 DNA is TGTGCCAGCACCTCTCAGGGGTACGAGCAGTACTTC. Amino acids: CASTSQGYEQYF.

This chain connects TRBV20-1 to TRBJ2-1, with TRBD2 matching over 12 bases. Germline V gene lookup returns CDR1 DFQATT and CDR2 SNEGSKA (reference sequence). The ends lost 3 bases at V and 7 bases at J; junction bases unmatched: 13. The CDR3 has 17 residues. The CDR3 loop reads CSASPTSGGPRWNEQFF. In DNA form, the CDR3 reads TGCAGTGCTAGCCCAACTAGCGGGGGGCCAAGGTGGAATGAGCAGTTCTTC.

V and J are TRBV27 and TRBJ2-3; D unclear. V was cut by 5 bases and J by 0 bases, with 15 bases left in between. Germline V gene lookup returns CDR1 MNHEY and CDR2 SMNVEV (reference sequence). This CDR3 spans 16 amino acids. The CDR3 sequence: CASSPSSTASTDTQYF. The CDR3 bases are TGTGCCAGCAGTCCCTCATCCACCGCTAGCACAGATACGCAGTATTTT.

This clonotype was found a few times. The CDR3 reads CASSSRGDSYEQYF. CDR3 DNA sequence: TGTGCCAGCAGCTCCCGGGGGGATTCCTACGAGCAGTACTTC. This sequence joins TRBV7-8 and TRBJ2-7; 7 bases align to TRBD2. With 4 bases clipped from V and 1 base from J, the junction kept 4 bases outside the gene matches. Looked up from germline, CDR1 is SGHVS and CDR2 is FQNEAQ. This CDR3 is built from 14 residues.

This clonotype showed up many times. The rearrangement joins TRBV6-6 to TRBJ2-3, with D perhaps assigned TRBD1 or TRBD2 (5 bases each). Germline CDR1 reads MNHNY; CDR2 reads SVGAGI (reference sequence). Trimming cost V 3 bases and J 2 bases, with 9 bases left between them. The CDR3 spans 14 residues. This CDR3 is CASSYPGTTDTQYF. CDR3 DNA sequence: TGTGCCAGCAGTTATCCGGGGACCACAGATACGCAGTATTTT.

In this sample, this clonotype turned up a few times. The V call is TRBV5-6, the J call TRBJ2-7, with D hard to call. Germline V gene lookup returns CDR1 SGHDT and CDR2 YYEEEE. V gave up 3 bases and J gave up 6 bases, with 22 bases separating them. The CDR3 contains 16 residues. CDR3 amino acids: CASSSTRSSETSEQYF. The CDR3 DNA reads TGTGCCAGCAGCTCTACCCGGAGCAGTGAGACTTCCGAGCAGTACTTC.

This clonotype has a handful of counts. The chain joins TRBV27 to TRBJ2-7; D gene unclear. Trimming cost V 6 bases and J 4 bases, with 16 bases left between them. This CDR3 has 14 amino acids. Germline-derived CDR1 and CDR2 are MNHEY and SMNVEV (reference sequence). The CDR3 sequence: CASSSDAEGYEQYF. CDR3 sequence (DNA): TGTGCCAGCAGCTCCGACGCGGAAGGGTACGAGCAGTACTTC.

This chain uses TRBV2 with TRBJ1-6; D is possibly TRBD1 (6 bases). Germline V lookup: CDR1 SNHLY, CDR2 FYNNEI. V was pared by 2 bases and J by 0 bases, with 8 bases between. The CDR3 has 16 residues. CDR3 residues: CASSERGSSYNSPLHF. CDR3 in DNA: TGTGCCAGCAGTGAAAGGGGGAGCTCCTATAATTCACCCCTCCACTTT.

The sample holds a few counts of this clonotype. V and J are TRBV3-1 and TRBJ1-2; unclear D gene. Per germline, CDR1 LGHDT and CDR2 YNNKEL (reference sequence). The ends were cut back, 4 bases at V and 2 bases at J, with 11 bases in the middle. The CDR3 loop spans 14 amino acids. This CDR3 reads CASSPWGGNYGYTF. As DNA, the CDR3 is TGTGCCAGCAGCCCCTGGGGAGGGAACTATGGCTACACCTTC.

This clonotype was recorded many times. The chain recombines TRBV15 with TRBJ1-6; D is ambiguous. The V end lost 0 bases, the J end lost 0 bases, and 12 bases lay between the germline ends. Germline CDR1 LNHNV, CDR2 YYDKDF (reference sequence). The CDR3 runs 18 residues. In DNA, the CDR3 is TGTGCCACCAGCAGAGATGTTGCACCAAGCTCCTATAATTCACCCCTCCACTTT. The encoded protein is CATSRDVAPSSYNSPLHF.

This chain joins TRBV20-1 and TRBJ1-1; D unclear. Germline lookup yields CDR1 DFQATT and CDR2 SNEGSKA (reference sequence). V gave up 6 bases and J gave up 0 bases, with 17 bases separating them. There are 15 residues in the CDR3. CDR3: CSATRQQGMNTEAFF. Here the CDR3 DNA reads TGCAGTGCGACTCGACAACAAGGCATGAACACTGAAGCTTTCTTT.

This clonotype showed up just a few times. J is TRBJ2-2 and V is TRBV4-2, with D possibly matching TRBD1 (5 bases). V was pared by 0 bases and J by 0 bases, with 8 bases between. Germline CDR1 reads LGHNA; CDR2 reads YNFKEQ. There are 16 residues in the CDR3. The CDR3 protein is CASSQELGANTGELFF. The CDR3 nucleotides read TGTGCCAGCAGCCAAGAATTAGGGGCGAACACCGGGGAGCTGTTTTTT.

The rearrangement links TRBV12-3 or TRBV12-4 to TRBJ2-3, with a possible D match to TRBD2 (7 bases). The CDR3 is made up of 14 amino acids. Trimming left V 5 bases short and J 4 bases short, with 13 bases between. The CDR3 DNA follows: TGTGCCAGCAGTACTGGGGGGGGGCCAGATACGCAGTATTTT. Protein product: CASSTGGGPDTQYF.

This clonotype was counted between two and nine times. The rearrangement uses TRBV14 and TRBJ1-2, with D unresolved. Trimming pared 0 bases from V and 0 bases from J, leaving 5 bases between. CDR1 and CDR2 from the germline V gene are SGHDN and FVKESK. CDR3 length: 14 amino acids. The CDR3 DNA reads as TGTGCCAGCAGCCAAGAAGGTACTAACTATGGCTACACCTTC. This sequence encodes CASSQEGTNYGYTF.

This clonotype was recorded a few times. The chain joins TRBV7-9 to TRBJ2-6; D is unclear. From germline, CDR1 is SEHNR and CDR2 FQNEAQ (reference sequence). V was clipped by 4 bases and J by 2 bases, with 12 bases between them. The CDR3 has 16 amino acids. The CDR3 spells CASSSPGRAGANVLTF. The CDR3 nucleotides read TGTGCCAGCAGCTCCCCCGGAAGAGCTGGGGCCAACGTCCTGACTTTC.

The sample holds a few counts of this clonotype. CDR3 in amino acids: CASSQARFGGGNNEQFF. The CDR3 DNA reads TGCGCCAGCAGCCAAGCCCGCTTTGGAGGAGGTAACAATGAGCAGTTCTTC. This sequence joins TRBV4-3 and TRBJ2-1; D is perhaps TRBD2 (5 bases). Germline CDR1 and CDR2: LGHNA and YSLEER. The CDR3 is 17 amino acids. Trimming left V 1 base short and J 5 bases short, with 18 bases between.